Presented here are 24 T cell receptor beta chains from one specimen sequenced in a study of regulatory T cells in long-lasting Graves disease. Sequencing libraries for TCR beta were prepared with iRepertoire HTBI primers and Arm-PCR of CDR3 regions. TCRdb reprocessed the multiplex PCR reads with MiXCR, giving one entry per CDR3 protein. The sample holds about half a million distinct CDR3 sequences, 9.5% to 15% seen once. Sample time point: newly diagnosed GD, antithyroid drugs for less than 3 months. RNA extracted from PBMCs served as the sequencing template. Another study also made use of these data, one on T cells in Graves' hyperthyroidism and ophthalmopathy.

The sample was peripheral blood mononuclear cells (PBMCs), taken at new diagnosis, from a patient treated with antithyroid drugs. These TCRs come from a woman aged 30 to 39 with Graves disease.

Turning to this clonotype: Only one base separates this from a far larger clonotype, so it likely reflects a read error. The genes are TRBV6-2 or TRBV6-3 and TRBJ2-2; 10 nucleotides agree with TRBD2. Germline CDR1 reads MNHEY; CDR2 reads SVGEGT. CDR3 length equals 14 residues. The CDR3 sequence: CASRGLAGAGEPFF. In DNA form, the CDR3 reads TGTGCCAGCAGGGGGCTAGCGGGAGCCGGGGAGCCGTTTTTT.

This chain's CDR3 is CATSDLAPPPTQYF. DNA for the CDR3: TGTGCCACCAGTGATTTGGCCCCGCCACCTACGCAGTATTTT. The V call is TRBV24-1, the J call TRBJ2-3; D gene ambiguous. Between the trimmed V and J ends, which lost 0 bases and 8 bases, there was a span of 11 bases. The CDR3 extends over 14 amino acids. CDR1 is KGHDR, CDR2 SFDVKD, per germline.

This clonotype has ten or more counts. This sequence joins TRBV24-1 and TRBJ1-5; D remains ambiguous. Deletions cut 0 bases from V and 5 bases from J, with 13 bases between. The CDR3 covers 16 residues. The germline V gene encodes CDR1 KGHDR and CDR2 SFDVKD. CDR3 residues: CATSDLRRSRDQPQHF. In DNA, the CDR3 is TGTGCCACCAGTGATTTGCGCAGGTCCCGGGATCAGCCCCAGCATTTT.

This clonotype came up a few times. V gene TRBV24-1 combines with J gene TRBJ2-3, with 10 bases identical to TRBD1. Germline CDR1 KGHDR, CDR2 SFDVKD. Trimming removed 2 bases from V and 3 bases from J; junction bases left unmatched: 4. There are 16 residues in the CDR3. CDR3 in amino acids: CATSDSGDRGTDTQYF. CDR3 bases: TGTGCCACCAGTGATTCAGGGGACAGGGGAACAGATACGCAGTATTTT.

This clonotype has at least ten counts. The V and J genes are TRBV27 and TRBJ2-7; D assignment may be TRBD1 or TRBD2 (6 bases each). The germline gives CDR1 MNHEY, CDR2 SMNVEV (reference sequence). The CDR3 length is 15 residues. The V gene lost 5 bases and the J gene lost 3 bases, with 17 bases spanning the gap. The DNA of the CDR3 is TGTGCCAGCAGTCGAGGGGGGCCGCCGTACTACGAGCAGTACTTC. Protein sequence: CASSRGGPPYYEQYF.

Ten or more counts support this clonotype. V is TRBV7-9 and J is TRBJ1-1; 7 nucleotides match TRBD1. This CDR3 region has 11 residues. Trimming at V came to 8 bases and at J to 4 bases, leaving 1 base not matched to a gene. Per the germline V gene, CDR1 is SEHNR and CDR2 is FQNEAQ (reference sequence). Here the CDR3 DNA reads TGTGCCAGCGACAGGGTCACTGAAGCTTTCTTT. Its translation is CASDRVTEAFF.

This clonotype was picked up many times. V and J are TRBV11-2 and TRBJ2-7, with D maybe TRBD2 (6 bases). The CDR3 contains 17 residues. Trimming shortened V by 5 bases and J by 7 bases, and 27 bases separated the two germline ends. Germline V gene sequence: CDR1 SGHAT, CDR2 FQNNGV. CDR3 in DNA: TGTGCCAGCAGCCCCGGGACTGCCGGCGGTCCAAATGTGGAGCAGTACTTC. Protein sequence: CASSPGTAGGPNVEQYF.

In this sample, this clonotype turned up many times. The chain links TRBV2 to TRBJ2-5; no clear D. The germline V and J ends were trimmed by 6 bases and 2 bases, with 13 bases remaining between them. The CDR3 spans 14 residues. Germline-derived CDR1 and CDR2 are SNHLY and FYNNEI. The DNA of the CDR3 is TGTGCCAGCAGGCTCCCCCTCTGGCAAGAGACCCAGTACTTC. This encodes CASRLPLWQETQYF.

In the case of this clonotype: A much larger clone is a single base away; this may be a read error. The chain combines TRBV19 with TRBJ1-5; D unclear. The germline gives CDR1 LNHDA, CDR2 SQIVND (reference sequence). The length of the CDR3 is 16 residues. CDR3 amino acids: CVSSPYSPYSNQPQHF. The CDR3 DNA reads TGTGTCAGTAGTCCGTACAGCCCCTATAGCAATCAGCCCCAGCATTTT.

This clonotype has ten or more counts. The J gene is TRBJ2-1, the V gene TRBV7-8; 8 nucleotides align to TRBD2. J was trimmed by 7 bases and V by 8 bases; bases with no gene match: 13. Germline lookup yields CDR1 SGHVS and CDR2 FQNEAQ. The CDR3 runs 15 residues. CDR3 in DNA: TGTGCCAGCGCGAACCACGGGGGGGGCTGGAATGAGCAGTTCTTC. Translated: CASANHGGGWNEQFF. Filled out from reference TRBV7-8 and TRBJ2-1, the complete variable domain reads GAGVSQSPRYKVAKRGQDVALRCDPISGHVSLFWYQQALGQGPEFLTYFQNEAQLDKSGLPSDRFFAERPEGSVSTLKIQRTQQEDSAVYLCASANHGGGWNEQFFGPGTRLTVL.

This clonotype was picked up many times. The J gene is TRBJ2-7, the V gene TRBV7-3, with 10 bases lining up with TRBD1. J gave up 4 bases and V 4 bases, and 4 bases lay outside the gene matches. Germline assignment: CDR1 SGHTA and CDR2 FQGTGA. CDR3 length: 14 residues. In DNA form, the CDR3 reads TGTGCCAGCAGCTCGGGACAGGGGCGATACGAGCAGTACTTC. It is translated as CASSSGQGRYEQYF.

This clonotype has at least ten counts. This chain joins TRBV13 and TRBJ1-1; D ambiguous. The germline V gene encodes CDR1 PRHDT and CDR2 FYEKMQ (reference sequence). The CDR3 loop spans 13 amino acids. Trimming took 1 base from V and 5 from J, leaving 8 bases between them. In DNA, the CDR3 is TGTGCCAGCAGCTTAGTGGGCCGGACTGAAGCTTTCTTT. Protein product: CASSLVGRTEAFF. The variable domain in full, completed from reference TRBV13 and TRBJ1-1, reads AAGVIQSPRHLIKEKRETATLKCYPIPRHDTVYWYQQGPGQDPQFLISFYEKMQSDKGSIPDRFSAQQFSDYHSELNMSSLELGDSALYFCASSLVGRTEAFFGQGTRLTVV.

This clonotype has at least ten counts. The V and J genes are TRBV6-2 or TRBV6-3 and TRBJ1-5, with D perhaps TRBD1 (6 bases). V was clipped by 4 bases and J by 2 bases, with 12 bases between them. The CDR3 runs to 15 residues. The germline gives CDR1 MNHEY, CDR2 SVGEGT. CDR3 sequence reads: CASSWGPAGNQPQHF. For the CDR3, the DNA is TGTGCCAGCAGTTGGGGGCCAGCCGGCAATCAGCCCCAGCATTTT.

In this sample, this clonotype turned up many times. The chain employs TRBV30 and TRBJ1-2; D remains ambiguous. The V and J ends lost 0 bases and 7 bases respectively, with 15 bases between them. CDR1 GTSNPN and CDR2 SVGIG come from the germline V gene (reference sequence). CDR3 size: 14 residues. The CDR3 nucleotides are TGTGCCTGGAGTGTAGTCTTCGACGCCGGTGGCTACACCTTC. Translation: CAWSVVFDAGGYTF.

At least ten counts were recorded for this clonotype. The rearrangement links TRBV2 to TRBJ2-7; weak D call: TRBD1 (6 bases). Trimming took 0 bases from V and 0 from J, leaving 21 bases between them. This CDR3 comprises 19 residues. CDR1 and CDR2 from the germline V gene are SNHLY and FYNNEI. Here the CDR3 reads CASSEAWDNIRTSSYEQYF. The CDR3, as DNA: TGTGCCAGCAGTGAAGCGTGGGACAATATTAGGACAAGCTCCTACGAGCAGTACTTC.

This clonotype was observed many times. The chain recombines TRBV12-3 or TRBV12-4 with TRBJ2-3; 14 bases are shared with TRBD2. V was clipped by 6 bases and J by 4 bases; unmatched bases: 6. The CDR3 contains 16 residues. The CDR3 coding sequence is TGTGCCAGCAGGGGACTAGCGGGAGAATCGGCAGATACGCAGTATTTT. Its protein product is CASRGLAGESADTQYF.

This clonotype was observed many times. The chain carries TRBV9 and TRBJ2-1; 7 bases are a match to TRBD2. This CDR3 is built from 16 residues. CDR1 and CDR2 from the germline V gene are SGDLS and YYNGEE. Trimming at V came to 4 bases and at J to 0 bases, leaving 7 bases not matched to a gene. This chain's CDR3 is CASSPSGGSSYNEQFF. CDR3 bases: TGTGCCAGCAGCCCCTCGGGCGGGAGCTCCTACAATGAGCAGTTCTTC.

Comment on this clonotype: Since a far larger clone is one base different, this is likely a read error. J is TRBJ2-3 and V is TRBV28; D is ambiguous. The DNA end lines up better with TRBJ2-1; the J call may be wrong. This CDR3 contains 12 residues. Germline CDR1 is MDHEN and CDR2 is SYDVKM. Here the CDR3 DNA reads TGTGTCAGCAGTCCCCCCATTAATGAGCAGTTCTTC. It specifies CVSSPPINEQFF.

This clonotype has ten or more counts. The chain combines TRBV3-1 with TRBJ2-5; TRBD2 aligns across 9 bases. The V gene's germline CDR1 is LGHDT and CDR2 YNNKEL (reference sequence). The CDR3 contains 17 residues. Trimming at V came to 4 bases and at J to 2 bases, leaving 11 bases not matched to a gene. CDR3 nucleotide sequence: TGTGCCAGCAGCCGTACCCCAACTAGCGGGCGACAAGAGACCCAGTACTTC. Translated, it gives CASSRTPTSGRQETQYF.

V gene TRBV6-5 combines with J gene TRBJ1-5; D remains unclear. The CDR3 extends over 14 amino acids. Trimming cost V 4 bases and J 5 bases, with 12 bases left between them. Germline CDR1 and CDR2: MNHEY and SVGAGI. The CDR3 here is CASSSRQADQPQHF. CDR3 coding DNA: TGTGCCAGCAGTTCAAGGCAGGCTGATCAGCCCCAGCATTTT.

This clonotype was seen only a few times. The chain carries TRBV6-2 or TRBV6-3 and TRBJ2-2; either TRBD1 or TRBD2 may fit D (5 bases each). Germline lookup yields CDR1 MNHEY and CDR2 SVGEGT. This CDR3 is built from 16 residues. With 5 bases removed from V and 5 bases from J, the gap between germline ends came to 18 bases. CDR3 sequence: CASSEVGAVGTGELFF. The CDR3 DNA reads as TGTGCCAGCAGTGAAGTCGGGGCCGTTGGGACCGGGGAGCTGTTTTTT.

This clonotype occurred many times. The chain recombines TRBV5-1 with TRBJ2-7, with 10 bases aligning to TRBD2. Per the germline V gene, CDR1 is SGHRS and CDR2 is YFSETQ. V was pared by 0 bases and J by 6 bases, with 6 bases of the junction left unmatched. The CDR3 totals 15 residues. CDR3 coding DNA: TGCGCCAGCAGCTTGGTAGAGCGGGAGGGCCGCGAGCAGTACTTC. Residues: CASSLVEREGREQYF.

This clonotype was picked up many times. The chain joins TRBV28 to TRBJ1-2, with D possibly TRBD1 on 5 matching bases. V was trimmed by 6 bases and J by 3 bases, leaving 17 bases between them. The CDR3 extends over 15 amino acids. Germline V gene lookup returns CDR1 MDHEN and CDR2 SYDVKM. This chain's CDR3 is CASRSPPTDYYGYTF. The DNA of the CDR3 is TGTGCCAGCAGAAGCCCACCGACAGATTACTATGGCTACACCTTC.

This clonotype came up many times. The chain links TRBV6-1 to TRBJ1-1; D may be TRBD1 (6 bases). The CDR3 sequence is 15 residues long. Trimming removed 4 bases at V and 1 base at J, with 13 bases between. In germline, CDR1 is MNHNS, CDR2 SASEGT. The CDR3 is CASSGRTAQNTEAFF. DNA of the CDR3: TGTGCCAGCAGTGGTAGGACAGCCCAGAACACTGAAGCTTTCTTT.